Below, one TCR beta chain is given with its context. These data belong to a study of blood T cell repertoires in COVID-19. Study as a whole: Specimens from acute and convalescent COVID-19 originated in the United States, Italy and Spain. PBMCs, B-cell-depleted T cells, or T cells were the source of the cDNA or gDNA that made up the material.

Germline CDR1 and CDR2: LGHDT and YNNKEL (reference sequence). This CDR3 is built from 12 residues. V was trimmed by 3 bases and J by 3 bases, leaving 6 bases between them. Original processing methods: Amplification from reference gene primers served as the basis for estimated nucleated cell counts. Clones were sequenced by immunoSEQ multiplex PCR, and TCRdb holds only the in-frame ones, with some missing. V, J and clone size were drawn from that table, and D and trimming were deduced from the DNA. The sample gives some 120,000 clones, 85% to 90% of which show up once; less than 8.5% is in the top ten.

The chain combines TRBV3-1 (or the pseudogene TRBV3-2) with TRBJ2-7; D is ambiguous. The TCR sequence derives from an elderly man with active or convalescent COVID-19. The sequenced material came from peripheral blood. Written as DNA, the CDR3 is TGTGCCAGCAGCCACACCAGCTACGAGCAGTACTTC. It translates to CASSHTSYEQYF.